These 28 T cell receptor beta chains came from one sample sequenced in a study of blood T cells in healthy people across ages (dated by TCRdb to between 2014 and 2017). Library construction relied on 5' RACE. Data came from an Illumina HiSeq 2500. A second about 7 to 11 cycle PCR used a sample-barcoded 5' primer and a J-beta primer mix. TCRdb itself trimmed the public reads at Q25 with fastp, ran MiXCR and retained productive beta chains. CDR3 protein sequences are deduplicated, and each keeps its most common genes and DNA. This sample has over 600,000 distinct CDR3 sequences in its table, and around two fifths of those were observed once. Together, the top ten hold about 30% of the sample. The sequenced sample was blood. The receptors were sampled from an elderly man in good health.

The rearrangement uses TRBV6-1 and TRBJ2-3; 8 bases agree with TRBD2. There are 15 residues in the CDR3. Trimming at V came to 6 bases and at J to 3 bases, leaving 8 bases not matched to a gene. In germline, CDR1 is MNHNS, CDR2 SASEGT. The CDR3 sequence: CASSPIRGGTDTQYF. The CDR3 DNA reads TGTGCCAGCAGCCCAATCCGGGGGGGGACAGATACGCAGTATTTT.

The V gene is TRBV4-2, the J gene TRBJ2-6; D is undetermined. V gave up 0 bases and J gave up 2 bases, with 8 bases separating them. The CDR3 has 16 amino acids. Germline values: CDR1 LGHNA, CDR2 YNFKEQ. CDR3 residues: CASSQEAEPGANVLTF. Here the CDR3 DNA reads TGTGCCAGCAGCCAAGAAGCAGAGCCTGGGGCCAACGTCCTGACTTTC.

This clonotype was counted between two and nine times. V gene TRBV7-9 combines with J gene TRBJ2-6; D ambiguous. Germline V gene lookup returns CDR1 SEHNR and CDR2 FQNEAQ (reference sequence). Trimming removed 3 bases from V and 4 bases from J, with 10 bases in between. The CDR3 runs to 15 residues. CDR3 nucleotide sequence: TGTGCCAGCAGCTTTTTCGTATCCGGGGCCAACGTCCTGACTTTC. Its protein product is CASSFFVSGANVLTF.

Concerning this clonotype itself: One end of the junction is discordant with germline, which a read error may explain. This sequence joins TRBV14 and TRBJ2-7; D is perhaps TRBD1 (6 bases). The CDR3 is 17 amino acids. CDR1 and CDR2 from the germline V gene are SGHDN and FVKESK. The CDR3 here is CAGSRGTWGLSSYEQYF. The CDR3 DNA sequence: TGTGCCGGCAGCCGTGGGACGTGGGGGCTAAGCTCCTACGAGCAGTACTTC. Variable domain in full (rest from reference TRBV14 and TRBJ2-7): EAGVTQFPSHSVIEKGQTVTLRCDPISGHDNLYWYRRVMGKEIKFLLHFVKESKQDESGMPNNRFLAERTGGTYSTLKVQPAELEDSGVYFCAGSRGTWGLSSYEQYFGPGTRLTVT.

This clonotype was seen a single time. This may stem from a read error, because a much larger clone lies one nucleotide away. The CDR3 sequence is CASSQVGNTETQFF. The DNA of the CDR3 is TGCGCCAGCAGCCAAGTGGGCAACACGGAGACCCAGTTCTTC. The genes are TRBV4-3 and TRBJ2-1; D gene uncertain. Trimming took 1 base from V and 13 from J, leaving 17 bases between them. The CDR3 is 14 amino acids. Germline V gives CDR1 LGHNA, CDR2 YSLEER.

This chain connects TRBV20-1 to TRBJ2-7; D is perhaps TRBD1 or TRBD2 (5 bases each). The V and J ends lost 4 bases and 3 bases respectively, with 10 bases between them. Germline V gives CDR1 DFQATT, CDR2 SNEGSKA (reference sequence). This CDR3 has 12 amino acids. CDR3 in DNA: TGCAGTGCTAAATGGGACGGCTACGAGCAGTACTTC. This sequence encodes CSAKWDGYEQYF.

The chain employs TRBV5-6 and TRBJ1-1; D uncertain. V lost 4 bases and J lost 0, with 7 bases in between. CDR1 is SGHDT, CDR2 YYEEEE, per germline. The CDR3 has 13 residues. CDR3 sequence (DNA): TGTGCCAGCAGCGCAGACCTGAACACTGAAGCTTTCTTT. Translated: CASSADLNTEAFF.

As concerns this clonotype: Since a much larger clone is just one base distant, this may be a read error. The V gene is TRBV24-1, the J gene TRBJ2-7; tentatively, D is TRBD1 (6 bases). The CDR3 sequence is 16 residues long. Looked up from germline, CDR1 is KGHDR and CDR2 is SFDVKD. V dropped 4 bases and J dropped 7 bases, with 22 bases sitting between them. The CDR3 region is CATSDPTGTSYGEQYF. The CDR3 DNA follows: TGTGCCACCAGTGACCCTACCGGGACATCCTATGGTGAGCAGTACTTC.

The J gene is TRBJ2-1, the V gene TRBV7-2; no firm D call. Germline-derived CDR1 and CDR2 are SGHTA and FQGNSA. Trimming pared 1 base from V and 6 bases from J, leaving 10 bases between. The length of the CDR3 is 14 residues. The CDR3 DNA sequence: TGTGCCAGCAGCTTAGAATATAGACTCAATGAGCAGTTCTTC. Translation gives CASSLEYRLNEQFF.

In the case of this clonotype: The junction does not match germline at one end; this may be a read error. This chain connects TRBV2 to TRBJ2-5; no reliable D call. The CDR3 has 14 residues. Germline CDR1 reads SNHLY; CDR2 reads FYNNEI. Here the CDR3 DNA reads TGCGCCAGCAAATTATGGCGGTACCAAGAGACTCAGTACTTC. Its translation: CASKLWRYQETQYF. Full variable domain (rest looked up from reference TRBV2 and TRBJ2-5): EPEVTQTPSHQVTQMGQEVILRCVPISNHLYFYWYRQILGQKVEFLVSFYNNEISEKSEIFDDQFSVERPDGSNFTLKIRSTKLEDSAMYFCASKLWRYQETQYFGPGTRLLVL.

CDR3 residues: CASSLASGYGDNSPLHF. The CDR3 region has the DNA TGTGCCAGCAGCTTAGCGTCCGGGTATGGGGACAATTCACCCCTCCACTTT. The rearrangement uses TRBV7-8 and TRBJ1-6; D is perhaps TRBD1 (5 bases). Trimming pared 0 bases from V and 7 bases from J, leaving 16 bases between. Germline lookup yields CDR1 SGHVS and CDR2 FQNEAQ. The CDR3 totals 17 residues.

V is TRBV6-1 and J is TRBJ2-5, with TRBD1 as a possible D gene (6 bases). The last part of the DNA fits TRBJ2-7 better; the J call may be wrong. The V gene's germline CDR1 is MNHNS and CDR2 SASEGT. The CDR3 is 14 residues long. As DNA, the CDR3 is TGTGCCAGCACCCTTCGGACAGCCCGCTACGAGCAGTACTTC. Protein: CASTLRTARYEQYF.

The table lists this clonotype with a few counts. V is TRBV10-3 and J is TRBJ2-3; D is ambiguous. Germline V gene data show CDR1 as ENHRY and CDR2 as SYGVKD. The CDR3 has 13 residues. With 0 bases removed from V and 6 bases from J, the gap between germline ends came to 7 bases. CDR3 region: CAISESQRDTQYF. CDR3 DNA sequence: TGTGCCATCAGTGAGTCTCAACGGGATACGCAGTATTTT.

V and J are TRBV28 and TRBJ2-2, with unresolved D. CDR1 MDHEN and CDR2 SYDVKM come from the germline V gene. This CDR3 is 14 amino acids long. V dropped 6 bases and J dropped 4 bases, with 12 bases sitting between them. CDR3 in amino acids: CASRNPGRTGELFF. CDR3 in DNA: TGTGCCAGCAGAAACCCCGGACGCACCGGGGAGCTGTTTTTT.

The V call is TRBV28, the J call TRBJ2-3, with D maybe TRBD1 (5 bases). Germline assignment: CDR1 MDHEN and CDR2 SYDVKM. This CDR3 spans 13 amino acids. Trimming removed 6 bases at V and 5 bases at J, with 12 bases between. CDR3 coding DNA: TGTGCCAGCAGCCTGACAGATGGAGATACGCAGTATTTT. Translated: CASSLTDGDTQYF.

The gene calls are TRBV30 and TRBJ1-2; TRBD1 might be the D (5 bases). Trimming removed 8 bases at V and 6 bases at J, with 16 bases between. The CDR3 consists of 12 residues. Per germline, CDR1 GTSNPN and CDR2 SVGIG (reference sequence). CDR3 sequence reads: CAGEAGGDGYTF. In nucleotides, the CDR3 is TGTGCCGGGGAGGCTGGGGGAGATGGCTACACCTTC.

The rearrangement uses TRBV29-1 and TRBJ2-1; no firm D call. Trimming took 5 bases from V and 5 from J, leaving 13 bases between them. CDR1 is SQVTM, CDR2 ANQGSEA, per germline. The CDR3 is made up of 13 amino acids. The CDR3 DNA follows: TGCAGCGTTCGGTCGGAATCCCACAATGAGCAGTTCTTC. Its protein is CSVRSESHNEQFF.

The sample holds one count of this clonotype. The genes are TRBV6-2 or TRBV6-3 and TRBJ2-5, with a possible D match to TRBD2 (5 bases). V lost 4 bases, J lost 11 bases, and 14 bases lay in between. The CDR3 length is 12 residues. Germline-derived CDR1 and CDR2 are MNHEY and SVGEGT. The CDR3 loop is CASSSGVNEQYF. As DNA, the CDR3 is TGTGCCAGCAGTTCCGGGGTCAATGAGCAGTACTTC.

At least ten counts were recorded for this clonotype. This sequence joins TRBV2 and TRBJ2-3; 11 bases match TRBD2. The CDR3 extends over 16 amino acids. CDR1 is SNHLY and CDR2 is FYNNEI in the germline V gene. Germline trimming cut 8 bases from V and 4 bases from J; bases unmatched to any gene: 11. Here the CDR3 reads CASRKTSGVVADTQYF. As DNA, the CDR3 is TGTGCCAGCCGGAAGACTAGCGGGGTTGTAGCAGATACGCAGTATTTT. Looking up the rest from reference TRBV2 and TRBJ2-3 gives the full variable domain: EPEVTQTPSHQVTQMGQEVILRCVPISNHLYFYWYRQILGQKVEFLVSFYNNEISEKSEIFDDQFSVERPDGSNFTLKIRSTKLEDSAMYFCASRKTSGVVADTQYFGPGTRLTVL.

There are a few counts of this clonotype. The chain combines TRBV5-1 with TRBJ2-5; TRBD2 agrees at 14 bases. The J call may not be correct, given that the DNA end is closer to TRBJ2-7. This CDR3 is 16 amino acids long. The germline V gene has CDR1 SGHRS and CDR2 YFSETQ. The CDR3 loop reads CASSRTGTSGRSEQYF. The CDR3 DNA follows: TGCGCCAGCAGCCGCACCGGGACTAGCGGGAGAAGCGAGCAGTACTTC.

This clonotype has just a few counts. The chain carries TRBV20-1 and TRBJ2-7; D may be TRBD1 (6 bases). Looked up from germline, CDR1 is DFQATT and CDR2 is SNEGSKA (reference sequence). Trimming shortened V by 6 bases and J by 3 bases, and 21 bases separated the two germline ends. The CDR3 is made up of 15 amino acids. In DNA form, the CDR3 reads TGCAGTGCAGGGGCGGCCAGGGGAAGTGGCTACGAGCAGTACTTC. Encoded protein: CSAGAARGSGYEQYF.

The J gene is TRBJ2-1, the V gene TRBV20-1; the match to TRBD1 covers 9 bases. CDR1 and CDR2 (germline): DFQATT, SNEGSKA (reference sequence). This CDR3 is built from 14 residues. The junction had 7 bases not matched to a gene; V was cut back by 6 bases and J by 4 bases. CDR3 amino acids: CSAGQGLIYNEQFF. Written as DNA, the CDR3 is TGCAGTGCGGGACAGGGACTAATATACAATGAGCAGTTCTTC.

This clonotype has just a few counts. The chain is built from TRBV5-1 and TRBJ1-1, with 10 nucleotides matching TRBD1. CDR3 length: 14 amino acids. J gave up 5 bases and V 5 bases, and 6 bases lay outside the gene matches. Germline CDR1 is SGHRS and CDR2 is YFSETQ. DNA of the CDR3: TGCGCCAGCAGTCGGACAGGGGGATTTACTGAAGCTTTCTTT. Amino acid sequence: CASSRTGGFTEAFF.

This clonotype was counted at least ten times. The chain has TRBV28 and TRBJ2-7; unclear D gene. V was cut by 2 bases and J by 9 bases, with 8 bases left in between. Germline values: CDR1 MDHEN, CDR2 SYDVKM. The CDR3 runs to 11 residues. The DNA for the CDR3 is TGTGCCAGCAGTTTAAACAAAGCGCAGTACTTC. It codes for CASSLNKAQYF.

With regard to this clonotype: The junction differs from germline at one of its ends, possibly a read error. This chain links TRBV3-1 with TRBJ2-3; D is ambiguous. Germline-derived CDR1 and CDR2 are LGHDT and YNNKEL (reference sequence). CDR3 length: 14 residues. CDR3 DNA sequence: TGTGCCGGCAGCCCCCGGCGGAACACAGATACGCAGTATTTT. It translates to CAGSPRRNTDTQYF.

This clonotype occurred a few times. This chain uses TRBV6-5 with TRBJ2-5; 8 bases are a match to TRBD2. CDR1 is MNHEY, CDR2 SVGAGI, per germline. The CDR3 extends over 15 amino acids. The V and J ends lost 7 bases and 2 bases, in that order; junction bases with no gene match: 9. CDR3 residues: CASTFAGTSQETQYF. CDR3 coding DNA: TGTGCCAGCACTTTCGCCGGGACTAGTCAAGAGACCCAGTACTTC.

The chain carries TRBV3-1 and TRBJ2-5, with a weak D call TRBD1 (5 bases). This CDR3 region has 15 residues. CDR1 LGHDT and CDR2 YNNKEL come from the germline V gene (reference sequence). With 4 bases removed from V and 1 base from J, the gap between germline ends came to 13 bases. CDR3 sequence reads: CASSPGLVLQETQYF. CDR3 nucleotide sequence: TGTGCCAGCAGCCCAGGGTTGGTTCTCCAAGAGACCCAGTACTTC.

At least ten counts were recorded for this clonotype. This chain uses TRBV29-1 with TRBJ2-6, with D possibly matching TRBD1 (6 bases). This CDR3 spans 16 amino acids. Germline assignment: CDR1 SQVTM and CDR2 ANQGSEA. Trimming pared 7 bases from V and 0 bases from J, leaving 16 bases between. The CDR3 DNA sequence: TGCAGCGCGTCCCGGGACATAGACTCTGGGGCCAACGTCCTGACTTTC. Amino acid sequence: CSASRDIDSGANVLTF.